The 23 T cell receptor beta chains given below trace back to one sample, sequenced in a study of OX40 agonist ivuxolimab in advanced cancers. Using immunoSEQ multiplex PCR, the repertoire was profiled, and TCRdb retains in-frame clones only, with some absent. This table has over 90,000 clones, 86% appearing once. Sequencing used CD4+ or CD8+ T cells sorted from blood, obtained in a trial of the OX40 agonist ivuxolimab. The receptors were sampled from an adult with an advanced solid tumor such as melanoma, head and neck, liver or kidney cancer.

This clone was found once. J is TRBJ2-7 and V is TRBV6-1; 9 nucleotides line up with TRBD2. The CDR3 is made up of 15 amino acids. Trimming at V came to 4 bases and at J to 2 bases, leaving 6 bases not matched to a gene. Germline V gene sequence: CDR1 MNHNS, CDR2 SASEGT. The CDR3 DNA follows: TGTGCCAGCAGTGCGGAGAGACTAGCGGCCTACGAGCAGTACTTC. It is translated as CASSAERLAAYEQYF.

A note on this clone: This CDR3 is also generated by other DNA sequences in the sample. The chain combines TRBV15 with TRBJ2-5; 7 bases agree with TRBD1. The CDR3 is 14 residues long. Looked up from germline, CDR1 is LNHNV and CDR2 is YYDKDF (reference sequence). The V and J ends lost 0 bases and 2 bases, in that order; junction bases with no gene match: 0. This CDR3 is CATSRDRGQETQYF. The DNA of the CDR3 is TGTGCCACCAGCAGAGACAGGGGGCAAGAGACCCAGTACTTC.

The chain employs TRBV19 and TRBJ2-1; D is unclear. There are 13 residues in the CDR3. Germline V gene lookup returns CDR1 LNHDA and CDR2 SQIVND (reference sequence). Trimming shortened V by 1 base and J by 6 bases, and 7 bases separated the two germline ends. DNA of the CDR3: TGTGCCAGTAGTATAGGGCAGAGCAATGAGCAGTTCTTC. Translation: CASSIGQSNEQFF.

The chain uses TRBV30 and TRBJ1-6; D gene ambiguous. Germline V gene data show CDR1 as GTSNPN and CDR2 as SVGIG (reference sequence). The V end lost 4 bases, the J end lost 0 bases, and 10 bases lay between the germline ends. The CDR3 loop spans 15 amino acids. The CDR3 sequence is CAWNKDSSYNSPLHF. CDR3 in DNA: TGTGCCTGGAATAAGGATAGCTCCTATAATTCACCCCTCCACTTT.

V is TRBV30 and J is TRBJ2-7; 7 nucleotides align to TRBD1. The length of the CDR3 is 15 residues. Germline CDR1 and CDR2: GTSNPN and SVGIG (reference sequence). J lost 2 bases, V lost 0 bases, and 7 bases had no gene match. In DNA form, the CDR3 reads TGTGCCTGGAGTGTACAGGCAGGGGGACCCTACGAGCAGTACTTC. As protein: CAWSVQAGGPYEQYF.

The chain links TRBV25-1 to TRBJ1-3, with 10 nucleotides matching TRBD1. Germline V gene data show CDR1 as MGHDK and CDR2 as SYGVNS. The CDR3 is made up of 15 amino acids. The trim removed 3 bases at V and 6 bases at J, leaving 5 bases unmatched. The CDR3 sequence is CASSEDRGTPNTIYF. Written as DNA, the CDR3 is TGTGCCAGCAGTGAGGACAGGGGGACGCCAAACACCATATATTTT. Supplemented by reference TRBV25-1 and TRBJ1-3, the full variable domain reads EADIYQTPRYLVIGTGKKITLECSQTMGHDKMYWYQQDPGMELHLIHYSYGVNSTEKGDLSSESTVSRIRTEHFPLTLESARPSHTSQYLCASSEDRGTPNTIYFGEGSWLTVV.

The chain joins TRBV5-1 to TRBJ1-4; D gene ambiguous. Germline lookup yields CDR1 SGHRS and CDR2 YFSETQ. Trimming pared 0 bases from V and 4 bases from J, leaving 10 bases between. This CDR3 has 15 amino acids. The CDR3 coding sequence is TGCGCCAGCAGCTTGGCGAGAACGCTTAATGAAAAACTGTTTTTT. It translates to CASSLARTLNEKLFF. Looking up the rest from reference TRBV5-1 and TRBJ1-4 gives the full variable domain: KAGVTQTPRYLIKTRGQQVTLSCSPISGHRSVSWYQQTPGQGLQFLFEYFSETQRNKGNFPGRFSGRQFSNSRSEMNVSTLELGDSALYLCASSLARTLNEKLFFGSGTQLSVL.

This sequence joins TRBV2 and TRBJ2-3; TRBD1 might be the D (5 bases). Germline V gene sequence: CDR1 SNHLY, CDR2 FYNNEI. CDR3 length: 14 amino acids. V was pared by 7 bases and J by 3 bases, with 14 bases between. The CDR3 sequence is CASNGYRTTDTQYF. In nucleotides, the CDR3 is TGTGCCAGCAACGGATACAGGACAACAGATACGCAGTATTTT.

The rearrangement joins TRBV7-8 to TRBJ2-1; D is unresolved. V was pared by 6 bases and J by 4 bases, with 16 bases between. CDR3 length: 15 amino acids. Looked up from germline, CDR1 is SGHVS and CDR2 is FQNEAQ. This chain's CDR3 is CASSFTATIYNEQFF. CDR3 in DNA: TGTGCCAGCAGTTTCACGGCTACCATTTACAATGAGCAGTTCTTC.

The V call is TRBV7-9, the J call TRBJ1-4; possible D gene TRBD1, 6 bases. The CDR3 runs 15 residues. The germline V and J ends were trimmed by 7 bases and 8 bases, with 20 bases remaining between them. The germline gives CDR1 SEHNR, CDR2 FQNEAQ (reference sequence). CDR3 DNA: TGTGCCAGCACCAAACAGGGATCCGTTGGAGAAAAACTGTTTTTT. It yields the protein CASTKQGSVGEKLFF.

The chain joins TRBV5-4 to TRBJ2-5; a possible D gene is TRBD2 (5 bases). Deletions cut 0 bases from V and 2 bases from J, with 8 bases between. CDR1 and CDR2 from the germline V gene are SGHNT and YYREEE (reference sequence). The CDR3 is made up of 14 amino acids. The DNA of the CDR3 is TGTGCCAGCAGCTTGGGGACTCGTCAAGAGACCCAGTACTTC. Amino acid sequence: CASSLGTRQETQYF.

The rearrangement links TRBV6-6 to TRBJ1-1; no reliable D call. CDR3 size: 15 residues. CDR1 is MNHNY, CDR2 SVGAGI, per germline (reference sequence). Trimming cost V 8 bases and J 0 bases, with 16 bases left between them. CDR3 in DNA: TGTGCCAGCCTAGAACGACTATCCATGAACACTGAAGCTTTCTTT. Its protein is CASLERLSMNTEAFF.

This chain links TRBV5-1 with TRBJ2-5, with TRBD2 matching 11 bases. V lost 0 bases and J lost 2; bases outside the gene matches: 9. CDR1 is SGHRS and CDR2 is YFSETQ in the germline V gene. CDR3 length: 18 residues. This CDR3 is CASSLGTGLAGGQETQYF. Here the CDR3 DNA reads TGCGCCAGCAGCTTGGGAACAGGGCTAGCGGGAGGTCAAGAGACCCAGTACTTC.

The V gene is TRBV5-1, the J gene TRBJ2-1, with 9 bases that match TRBD2. The CDR3 runs to 15 residues. V was pared by 3 bases and J by 4 bases, with 5 bases of the junction left unmatched. Germline CDR1 SGHRS, CDR2 YFSETQ. For the CDR3, the DNA is TGCGCCAGCAGCTCCTCTAGCGGGGTTTACAATGAGCAGTTCTTC. The encoded protein is CASSSSSGVYNEQFF.

The rearrangement links TRBV5-1 to TRBJ2-3; D perhaps matches TRBD2 (6 bases). V gave up 0 bases and J gave up 4 bases, with 18 bases separating them. The CDR3 length is 17 residues. Germline CDR1 reads SGHRS; CDR2 reads YFSETQ. The CDR3 DNA is TGCGCCAGCAGCTTGGAACTAGGGAGGAGTTGGGCAGATACGCAGTATTTT. Its translation is CASSLELGRSWADTQYF.

The chain uses TRBV5-1 and TRBJ2-5; TRBD1 agrees at 9 bases. Germline trimming cut 0 bases from V and 5 bases from J; bases unmatched to any gene: 17. Germline CDR1 is SGHRS and CDR2 is YFSETQ. The CDR3 has 19 amino acids. CDR3 amino acids: CASSLDRGRLREQEETQYF. DNA of the CDR3: TGCGCCAGCAGCTTGGACAGGGGGCGTTTACGGGAGCAAGAGGAGACCCAGTACTTC.

The CDR3 here is CASSPSRGRETQYF. The CDR3 DNA reads TGTGCCAGCAGCCCGTCACGGGGCCGGGAGACCCAGTACTTC. The chain combines TRBV5-4 with TRBJ2-5; D is perhaps TRBD1 or TRBD2 (5 bases each). The CDR3 totals 14 residues. Trimming stripped 4 bases from V and 5 bases from J, with 15 bases between. Germline CDR1 SGHNT, CDR2 YYREEE (reference sequence).

The chain joins TRBV2 to TRBJ1-2, with D perhaps TRBD1 (6 bases). The germline V gene has CDR1 SNHLY and CDR2 FYNNEI. Trimming removed 6 bases at V and 3 bases at J, with 23 bases between. The CDR3 contains 17 residues. DNA for the CDR3: TGTGCCAGCAGCAAAATCGGAGGGGGGGGCGCCGACTATGGCTACACCTTC. Its translation is CASSKIGGGGADYGYTF. The full variable domain, its missing parts supplied by reference TRBV2 and TRBJ1-2, is EPEVTQTPSHQVTQMGQEVILRCVPISNHLYFYWYRQILGQKVEFLVSFYNNEISEKSEIFDDQFSVERPDGSNFTLKIRSTKLEDSAMYFCASSKIGGGGADYGYTFGSGTRLTVV.

V usage is TRBV11-2 and J usage is TRBJ2-5; TRBD2 is a possible D gene (6 bases). Germline V gene lookup returns CDR1 SGHAT and CDR2 FQNNGV. This CDR3 has 15 amino acids. Trimming took off 5 bases at V and 2 bases at J, with 15 bases between the two ends. CDR3: CASSPAGTLQETQYF. DNA of the CDR3: TGTGCCAGCAGCCCGGCAGGGACTTTACAAGAGACCCAGTACTTC.

The chain is built from TRBV18 and TRBJ1-1; D remains unclear. Trimming cost V 4 bases and J 1 base, with 10 bases left between them. The CDR3 covers 14 residues. Germline CDR1 is KGHSH and CDR2 is LQKENI. The CDR3 here is CASSLLTENTEAFF. The CDR3 nucleotides read TGTGCCAGCTCACTCCTTACAGAGAACACTGAAGCTTTCTTT.

The chain has TRBV19 and TRBJ1-5; no clear D gene. CDR1 is LNHDA and CDR2 is SQIVND in the germline V gene (reference sequence). V lost 7 bases and J 0 bases, leaving 10 bases between the germline ends. The CDR3 contains 14 residues. The CDR3 DNA sequence: TGTGCCAGTACCGGGCCATATAGCAATCAGCCCCAGCATTTT. Its translation is CASTGPYSNQPQHF.

CDR3 sequence reads: CASSRQGTYNQPQHF. The DNA for the CDR3 is TGTGCCAGTAGTAGACAGGGGACCTACAATCAGCCCCAGCATTTT. The chain employs TRBV19 and TRBJ1-5; 8 nucleotides agree with TRBD1. Trimming at V came to 4 bases and at J to 3 bases, leaving 5 bases not matched to a gene. Germline lookup yields CDR1 LNHDA and CDR2 SQIVND (reference sequence). CDR3 size: 15 residues.

The chain combines TRBV21-1 with TRBJ1-1; the table's D call of TRBD1 was not tested on the DNA. TRBV21-1 is labeled a pseudogene. The CDR3 consists of 12 residues. The CDR3 region is CASSSSRGAAFF. The CDR3 DNA reads as TGTGCCAGCAGCAGCTCCAGGGGGGCAGCTTTCTTT.